The 18 T cell receptor beta chains given below trace back to one sample, sequenced in a study of T cells after yellow fever vaccination. TCRdb used MiXCR to reprocess the 5' RACE reads, holding one entry per CDR3 protein. The data hold a few hundred thousand distinct CDR3 sequences, with roughly 8.4% observed a single time. The sequencing here drew on PBMCs, taken about 49 days after the first yellow fever vaccination. These receptors were taken from a young man who received the YFV17D yellow fever vaccine.

This clonotype was recorded a few times. The chain employs TRBV20-1 and TRBJ2-1; 9 nucleotides match TRBD2. Germline trimming cut 6 bases from V and 7 bases from J; bases unmatched to any gene: 7. CDR3 size: 13 residues. Germline lookup yields CDR1 DFQATT and CDR2 SNEGSKA (reference sequence). This chain's CDR3 is CSAKASGVNEQFF. The DNA of the CDR3 is TGCAGTGCAAAGGCTAGCGGGGTGAATGAGCAGTTCTTC.

J is TRBJ2-3 and V is TRBV20-1, with D perhaps given as TRBD1 or TRBD2 (6 bases each). V lost 7 bases, J lost 1 base, and 21 bases lay in between. The CDR3 has 16 amino acids. Germline V CDR1 and CDR2: DFQATT, SNEGSKA (reference sequence). The chain's CDR3 is CSVDFGPGAGTDTQYF. The CDR3 region has the DNA TGCAGTGTCGACTTTGGGCCGGGGGCAGGCACAGATACGCAGTATTTT.

This clonotype was observed a few times. This chain links TRBV4-1 with TRBJ2-2, with 8 bases that match TRBD2. Germline CDR1 and CDR2: MGHRA and YSYEKL. V lost 2 bases to trimming and J lost 0 bases; unmatched junction nucleotides: 8. CDR3 length: 18 amino acids. CDR3 nucleotide sequence: TGCGCCAGCAGCCAACCCGTCGGGGGGGTGACGAACACCGGGGAGCTGTTTTTT. Amino acid sequence: CASSQPVGGVTNTGELFF.

There are many counts of this clonotype. The rearrangement joins TRBV7-2 to TRBJ2-2; D is possibly TRBD2 (6 bases). Trimming cost V 3 bases and J 7 bases, with 21 bases left between them. CDR3 size: 17 residues. Per the germline V gene, CDR1 is SGHTA and CDR2 is FQGNSA. CDR3 nucleotides: TGTGCCAGCAGCTTCACGACTAGTGGCGTTAAGTTCGGGGAGCTGTTTTTT. Protein: CASSFTTSGVKFGELFF. The full variable domain, rest sourced from reference TRBV7-2 and TRBJ2-2, is GAGVSQSPSNKVTEKGKDVELRCDPISGHTALYWYRQSLGQGLEFLIYFQGNSAPDKSGLPSDRFSAERTGGSVSTLTIQRTQQEDSAVYLCASSFTTSGVKFGELFFGEGSRLTVL.

V and J are TRBV7-8 and TRBJ2-3; 7 bases agree with TRBD2. Per germline, CDR1 SGHVS and CDR2 FQNEAQ. This CDR3 comprises 16 residues. With 1 base clipped from V and 2 bases from J, the junction kept 6 bases outside the gene matches. The CDR3 DNA follows: TGTGCCAGCAGCTTAGAGGGCGGGGGACTCACAGATACGCAGTATTTT. It translates to CASSLEGGGLTDTQYF.

The chain couples TRBV6-1 to TRBJ1-5; 9 bases fit TRBD1. With 7 bases clipped from V and 7 bases from J, the junction kept 8 bases outside the gene matches. The CDR3 totals 14 residues. Germline-derived CDR1 and CDR2 are MNHNS and SASEGT. The CDR3 protein is CASIMGDRDQPQHF. CDR3 DNA sequence: TGTGCCAGCATCATGGGGGACAGGGACCAGCCCCAGCATTTT.

The table lists this clonotype with a few counts. The gene calls are TRBV7-3 and TRBJ2-3, with D unresolved. V was clipped by 5 bases and J by 2 bases, with 11 bases between them. The CDR3 totals 14 residues. Germline V gene data show CDR1 as SGHTA and CDR2 as FQGTGA. Here the CDR3 DNA reads TGTGCCAGCAGCGCCGGGCGGATCACAGATACGCAGTATTTT. Translating it yields CASSAGRITDTQYF.

The count of this clonotype is one. The rearrangement joins TRBV20-1 to TRBJ1-5, with 10 positions matching TRBD1. The CDR3 has 17 residues. Trimming cost V 1 base and J 4 bases; bases outside gene matches: 10. CDR1 DFQATT and CDR2 SNEGSKA come from the germline V gene (reference sequence). This CDR3 reads CSARGLGDRGINQPQHF. For the CDR3, the DNA is TGCAGTGCTAGAGGGCTGGGGGACAGGGGAATAAATCAGCCCCAGCATTTT.

With respect to this clonotype: The junction does not match germline at one end; this may be a read error. This chain links TRBV5-1 with TRBJ2-3; D unresolved. Germline CDR1 is SGHRS and CDR2 is YFSETQ. The CDR3 length is 15 residues. The CDR3 region has the DNA TGCGCCAGCAGCTTGAGCGCTATCCGCACAGATATGCAGTATTTT. Protein sequence: CASSLSAIRTDMQYF. Full variable domain (rest looked up from reference TRBV5-1 and TRBJ2-3): KAGVTQTPRYLIKTRGQQVTLSCSPISGHRSVSWYQQTPGQGLQFLFEYFSETQRNKGNFPGRFSGRQFSNSRSEMNVSTLELGDSALYLCASSLSAIRTDMQYFGPGTRLTVL.

The chain couples TRBV5-1 to TRBJ2-3; TRBD1 agrees at 8 bases. The germline V gene encodes CDR1 SGHRS and CDR2 YFSETQ. V trimming: 0 bases; J trimming: 3 bases; junction bases outside the gene matches: 3. The CDR3 is 15 residues long. Written as DNA, the CDR3 is TGCGCCAGCAGCTTGGTCCAGGGGGCAACAGATACGCAGTATTTT. This encodes CASSLVQGATDTQYF.

On this clonotype itself: The junction and the germline gene differ at one end; a read error may be behind it. The chain is built from TRBV7-2 and TRBJ2-7; D perhaps matches TRBD2 (5 bases). Germline lookup yields CDR1 SGHTA and CDR2 FQGNSA. This CDR3 has 15 amino acids. In nucleotides, the CDR3 is TGTGCCAGCAACCTGGCCTCGGGGAGCTCCTACGACCAGTACTTC. Its protein is CASNLASGSSYDQYF.

In its sample, this clonotype was seen a few times. The chain combines TRBV10-3 with TRBJ2-1; 13 bases are shared with TRBD2. J gave up 8 bases and V 6 bases, and 7 bases lay outside the gene matches. The CDR3 extends over 15 amino acids. From germline, CDR1 is ENHRY and CDR2 SYGVKD. The CDR3 coding sequence is TGTGCCATCAGCAAACATACTAGCGGGGGGGATGAGCAGTTCTTC. Residues: CAISKHTSGGDEQFF.

This clonotype was detected only a few times. This chain joins TRBV9 and TRBJ2-5, with D tentatively TRBD1 or TRBD2 (6 bases each). Germline lookup yields CDR1 SGDLS and CDR2 YYNGEE. CDR3 length equals 16 residues. V was clipped by 0 bases and J by 5 bases, with 17 bases between them. The CDR3 sequence: CASSVEGDSPGETQYF. CDR3 bases: TGTGCCAGCAGCGTAGAGGGGGACTCCCCGGGGGAGACCCAGTACTTC.

This chain uses TRBV13 with TRBJ2-3; unclear D gene. The germline V gene has CDR1 PRHDT and CDR2 FYEKMQ (reference sequence). The ends were cut back, 5 bases at V and 5 bases at J, with 8 bases in the middle. The CDR3 totals 12 residues. This CDR3 reads CASSTSGDTQYF. The CDR3 region has the DNA TGTGCCAGCAGCACGAGTGGAGATACGCAGTATTTT.

In this sample, this clonotype turned up many times. The chain joins TRBV18 to TRBJ2-7; D remains unclear. This CDR3 region has 12 residues. The germline gives CDR1 KGHSH, CDR2 LQKENI. The V end lost 6 bases, the J end lost 0 bases, and 6 bases lay between the germline ends. In DNA form, the CDR3 reads TGTGCCAGCTCCCCCGGCTCCTACGAGCAGTACTTC. Amino acids: CASSPGSYEQYF.

This clonotype was counted many times. V is TRBV5-1 and J is TRBJ1-1; no firm D call. Germline V lookup: CDR1 SGHRS, CDR2 YFSETQ. The CDR3 loop spans 13 amino acids. V gave up 3 bases and J gave up 5 bases, with 11 bases separating them. The CDR3 bases are TGCGCCAGCAGCTCTCCGACCGGTACTGAAGCTTTCTTT. It is translated as CASSSPTGTEAFF.

In this sample, this clonotype turned up many times. The J gene is TRBJ1-1, the V gene TRBV7-3; weak D call: TRBD1 (5 bases). Germline V CDR1 and CDR2: SGHTA, FQGTGA. CDR3 size: 13 residues. The ends were cut back, 5 bases at V and 5 bases at J, with 12 bases in the middle. CDR3 coding DNA: TGTGCCAGCAGCCACGACAGATGGACTGAAGCTTTCTTT. It is translated as CASSHDRWTEAFF.

The rearrangement joins TRBV20-1 to TRBJ2-1; D is perhaps TRBD1 (6 bases). Trimming took off 6 bases at V and 4 bases at J, with 19 bases between the two ends. Looked up from germline, CDR1 is DFQATT and CDR2 is SNEGSKA (reference sequence). CDR3 length: 15 amino acids. In DNA, the CDR3 is TGCAGTGCCTCGGCGAAGGGGGAACGGTACAATGAGCAGTTCTTC. Its protein is CSASAKGERYNEQFF.